What follows are 26 T cell receptor beta chains derived from one specimen sequenced in a study of memory CD4+ T cells and cytomegalovirus serostatus. Only in-frame clones appear in the TCRdb table, and some are missing; sequencing was by immunoSEQ multiplex PCR. The sample yields around 60,000 clones, 82% seen once. The sort gate was single viable CD3+CD4+CD8-CD45RO+ cells for memory CD4+ T cells. The sequenced sample consisted of memory CD4+ T cells from blood. All receptors come from an adult in good health and CMV-seronegative.

V and J are TRBV6-1 and TRBJ2-5; D possibly matches TRBD1 or TRBD2 (5 bases each). Trimming took 6 bases from V and 2 from J, leaving 7 bases between them. The CDR3 totals 12 residues. Germline loops: CDR1 MNHNS, CDR2 SASEGT. The CDR3 bases are TGTGCCAGCAGGAGGGGACAAGAGACCCAGTACTTC. Encoded protein: CASRRGQETQYF.

This clone appeared once. This sequence joins TRBV10-2 and TRBJ1-4; D uncertain. The V end was cut by 7 bases, the J end by 0 bases, with 6 bases between. CDR1 is WSHSY and CDR2 is SAAADI in the germline V gene. This CDR3 has 13 amino acids. The CDR3 nucleotides read TGCGCCAGCATGCGATCAACTAATGAAAAACTGTTTTTT. This sequence encodes CASMRSTNEKLFF.

This clone was counted once. The chain combines TRBV2 with TRBJ2-7; the match to TRBD1 covers 8 bases. There are 13 residues in the CDR3. The ends lost 8 bases at V and 4 bases at J; junction bases unmatched: 7. Germline V gene data show CDR1 as SNHLY and CDR2 as FYNNEI. The CDR3 DNA reads TGTGCCAGCGGGGACAGGAATTCGTACGAGCAGTACTTC. This encodes CASGDRNSYEQYF. Complete variable domain (other parts from reference TRBV2 and TRBJ2-7): EPEVTQTPSHQVTQMGQEVILRCVPISNHLYFYWYRQILGQKVEFLVSFYNNEISEKSEIFDDQFSVERPDGSNFTLKIRSTKLEDSAMYFCASGDRNSYEQYFGPGTRLTVT.

This sequence joins TRBV28 and TRBJ2-7; D not certain. The germline V gene has CDR1 MDHEN and CDR2 SYDVKM. V was pared by 1 base and J by 4 bases, with 5 bases between. The CDR3 extends over 12 amino acids. CDR3: CASSLSGYEQYF. Written as DNA, the CDR3 is TGTGCCAGCAGTTTATCAGGTTACGAGCAGTACTTC.

The chain has TRBV20-1 and TRBJ2-7; maybe TRBD2 (6 bases). V lost 7 bases, J lost 9 bases, and 16 bases lay in between. The CDR3 is made up of 11 amino acids. Germline CDR1 DFQATT, CDR2 SNEGSKA (reference sequence). Here the CDR3 reads CSVVPGAAQYF. The CDR3 nucleotides read TGCAGTGTCGTACCGGGAGCCGCGCAGTACTTC.

The chain has TRBV7-2 and TRBJ2-2, with 8 bases matching TRBD2. Germline CDR1 reads SGHTA; CDR2 reads FQGNSA. The V and J ends lost 7 bases and 5 bases, in that order; junction bases with no gene match: 9. The CDR3 runs 15 residues. CDR3: CASTSRGGRTGELFF. The CDR3 DNA is TGTGCCAGCACTTCCCGGGGGGGCCGTACCGGGGAGCTGTTTTTT. The full variable domain, with the rest looked up from reference TRBV7-2 and TRBJ2-2, is GAGVSQSPSNKVTEKGKDVELRCDPISGHTALYWYRQSLGQGLEFLIYFQGNSAPDKSGLPSDRFSAERTGGSVSTLTIQRTQQEDSAVYLCASTSRGGRTGELFFGEGSRLTVL.

The rearrangement uses TRBV27 and TRBJ2-7; D is possibly TRBD2 (7 bases). Trimming pared 6 bases from V and 1 base from J, leaving 16 bases between. This CDR3 region has 15 residues. The V gene's germline CDR1 is MNHEY and CDR2 SMNVEV (reference sequence). The CDR3 DNA reads TGTGCCAGCAGCAGAGGGGGGGGCCGGTCCTACGAGCAGTACTTC. This translates into CASSRGGGRSYEQYF.

This clone was seen once. The chain recombines TRBV23-1 with TRBJ1-2; no firm D call. TRBV23-1 is designated an ORF whose function remains uncertain. With 7 bases removed from V and 7 bases from J, the gap between germline ends came to 7 bases. This CDR3 spans 10 amino acids. The DNA for the CDR3 is TGCGCCAGCACCCCGGTTGGCTACACCTTC. Translation gives CASTPVGYTF.

V gene TRBV19 combines with J gene TRBJ1-2, with 12 bases identical to TRBD1. Germline V CDR1 and CDR2: LNHDA, SQIVND (reference sequence). This CDR3 has 15 residues. The trim removed 5 bases at V and 7 bases at J, leaving 8 bases unmatched. The CDR3 protein is CASSPTGQGAVGYTF. As DNA, the CDR3 is TGTGCCAGTAGTCCCACGGGACAGGGGGCTGTTGGCTACACCTTC.

The V call is TRBV7-8, the J call TRBJ1-1; 9 bases align to TRBD1. The CDR3 extends over 16 amino acids. CDR1 and CDR2 from the germline V gene are SGHVS and FQNEAQ. The ends lost 1 base at V and 5 bases at J; junction bases unmatched: 8. CDR3 bases: TGTGCCAGCAGCTTAGATGACAGGGGGTGGGGTACTGAAGCTTTCTTT. Protein: CASSLDDRGWGTEAFF.

The chain links TRBV5-4 to TRBJ2-3; 13 bases line up with TRBD2. Trimming took 4 bases from V and 3 from J; bases not matched to a gene: 5. CDR1 and CDR2 from the germline V gene are SGHNT and YYREEE (reference sequence). The CDR3 is 16 amino acids. CDR3 in amino acids: CASSTRLAGGTDTQYF. The CDR3 region has the DNA TGTGCCAGCAGCACCCGACTAGCGGGGGGTACAGATACGCAGTATTTT. Looking up the rest from reference TRBV5-4 and TRBJ2-3 gives the full variable domain: ETGVTQSPTHLIKTRGQQVTLRCSSQSGHNTVSWYQQALGQGPQFIFQYYREEENGRGNFPPRFSGLQFPNYSSELNVNALELDDSALYLCASSTRLAGGTDTQYFGPGTRLTVL.

This chain uses TRBV27 with TRBJ2-7; 7 bases align to TRBD1. The V gene's germline CDR1 is MNHEY and CDR2 SMNVEV (reference sequence). CDR3 size: 14 residues. The trim removed 2 bases at V and 0 bases at J, leaving 1 base unmatched. CDR3 sequence (DNA): TGTGCCAGCAGTTTAAGGACAGGCTCCTACGAGCAGTACTTC. Translation: CASSLRTGSYEQYF.

The sample holds a few counts of this clone. The gene calls are TRBV6-6 and TRBJ1-5; D not resolved. The CDR3 covers 13 residues. CDR1 and CDR2 from the germline V gene are MNHNY and SVGAGI (reference sequence). Trimming stripped 10 bases from V and 2 bases from J, with 12 bases between. The CDR3 region has the DNA TGTGCCACGACGGTGCAGGGCAATCAGCCCCAGCATTTT. Its protein product is CATTVQGNQPQHF.

V usage is TRBV6-5 and J usage is TRBJ2-4; the match to TRBD2 covers 7 bases. After removal of 3 bases from V and 7 bases from J, the junction contained 12 bases not matched to a gene. CDR3 length equals 16 residues. Germline CDR1 is MNHEY and CDR2 is SVGAGI. The CDR3 DNA reads TGTGCCAGCAGTTATGGGCGGGCGGGAGCCGGGAACATTCAGTACTTC. It translates to CASSYGRAGAGNIQYF.

The chain has TRBV19 and TRBJ2-3, with D possibly TRBD1 on 6 matching bases. The CDR3 sequence is 14 residues long. V gave up 6 bases and J gave up 1 base, with 11 bases separating them. Germline CDR1 reads LNHDA; CDR2 reads SQIVND (reference sequence). CDR3 amino acids: CASSPQGRTDTQYF. The CDR3 nucleotides read TGTGCCAGTAGCCCCCAGGGGCGCACAGATACGCAGTATTTT.

V gene TRBV10-3 combines with J gene TRBJ2-7; D is uncertain. Germline values: CDR1 ENHRY, CDR2 SYGVKD. CDR3 length: 14 residues. Trimming cost V 6 bases and J 6 bases, with 18 bases left between them. CDR3 sequence reads: CAIRAASLLGEQYF. CDR3 bases: TGTGCCATCAGGGCGGCCTCCCTGTTGGGCGAGCAGTACTTC.

The chain links TRBV5-1 to TRBJ2-7; 12 bases fit TRBD1. The germline CDR1 and CDR2 sequences are SGHRS and YFSETQ. V trimming: 2 bases; J trimming: 2 bases; junction bases outside the gene matches: 5. This CDR3 region has 16 residues. The CDR3 coding sequence is TGCGCCAGCAGCTTTCCGGGACAGGGGGCTGCCTACGAGCAGTACTTC. Its translation: CASSFPGQGAAYEQYF.

This clone is a singleton in its sample. The chain uses TRBV28 and TRBJ1-2; 11 bases agree with TRBD1. The germline V gene has CDR1 MDHEN and CDR2 SYDVKM. The CDR3 spans 16 residues. Unmatched junction bases numbered 5, after V lost 2 bases and J lost 3 bases. Here the CDR3 reads CASSLGGQGGHYGYTF. The DNA for the CDR3 is TGTGCCAGCAGTTTAGGGGGACAGGGGGGTCACTATGGCTACACCTTC.

A few counts support this clone. The chain uses TRBV19 and TRBJ1-6; 7 positions match TRBD1. Germline V gene lookup returns CDR1 LNHDA and CDR2 SQIVND (reference sequence). The CDR3 covers 15 residues. V lost 4 bases to trimming and J lost 5 bases; unmatched junction nucleotides: 5. This CDR3 is CASSTDRVNNSPLHF. In DNA form, the CDR3 reads TGTGCCAGTAGTACCGACAGGGTGAATAATTCACCCCTCCACTTT.

The V call is TRBV27, the J call TRBJ1-5; 9 nucleotides line up with TRBD1. Germline V lookup: CDR1 MNHEY, CDR2 SMNVEV (reference sequence). J gave up 6 bases and V 2 bases, and 14 bases lay outside the gene matches. The CDR3 loop spans 18 amino acids. CDR3 loop: CASSLRPLTGGPGQPQHF. CDR3 in DNA: TGTGCCAGCAGTTTAAGGCCCCTCACAGGGGGCCCCGGTCAGCCCCAGCATTTT.

The chain is built from TRBV12-1 and TRBJ2-3; TRBD1 is the table's D call, not checked against the DNA. TRBV12-1 is given as a pseudogene. The CDR3 loop spans 14 amino acids. This chain's CDR3 is CASSYRGSTDTQYF. Written as DNA, the CDR3 is TGTGCCAGCAGCTACAGGGGGAGCACAGATACGCAGTATTTT.

This chain connects TRBV29-1 to TRBJ2-7, with 9 bases aligning to TRBD1. This CDR3 contains 14 residues. Germline values: CDR1 SQVTM, CDR2 ANQGSEA. The J segment lost 6 bases and the V segment lost 0 bases, leaving 6 bases of the junction unmatched. CDR3 loop: CSVEDRDRVGEQYF. The CDR3, as DNA: TGCAGCGTTGAAGATCGGGACAGGGTAGGCGAGCAGTACTTC.

V gene TRBV2 combines with J gene TRBJ2-7, with 7 bases that match TRBD1. With 2 bases clipped from V and 3 bases from J, the junction kept 4 bases outside the gene matches. This CDR3 region has 14 residues. Germline V gene data show CDR1 as SNHLY and CDR2 as FYNNEI. The CDR3 reads CASSEQGQYYEQYF. The CDR3 coding sequence is TGTGCCAGCAGTGAACAGGGACAGTACTACGAGCAGTACTTC.

V gene TRBV5-1 combines with J gene TRBJ2-1, with TRBD2 identical over 9 bases. V dropped 3 bases and J dropped 0; count of bases not matched to a gene: 10. The CDR3 covers 18 residues. The germline CDR1 and CDR2 sequences are SGHRS and YFSETQ. This chain's CDR3 is CASSSPLAGSSSYNEQFF. Written as DNA, the CDR3 is TGCGCCAGCAGCTCCCCGCTAGCGGGGTCGAGCTCCTACAATGAGCAGTTCTTC.

V usage is TRBV6-4 and J usage is TRBJ2-7; D not certain. The CDR3 runs to 15 residues. Between the trimmed V and J ends, which lost 4 bases and 2 bases, there was a span of 15 bases. Germline CDR1 reads MRHNA; CDR2 reads SNTAGT. As DNA, the CDR3 is TGTGCCAGCAGTGCTCCAGGTCCCCGTACCTACGAGCAGTACTTC. Its protein is CASSAPGPRTYEQYF.

This chain connects TRBV7-8 to TRBJ1-3; weak D call: TRBD1 (6 bases). Trimming took 1 base from V and 0 from J, leaving 7 bases between them. The CDR3 runs 15 residues. Germline V gene data show CDR1 as SGHVS and CDR2 as FQNEAQ. DNA of the CDR3: TGTGCCAGCAGCTTAGTCAGGGGCTCTGGAAACACCATATATTTT. Protein sequence: CASSLVRGSGNTIYF.